This T cell receptor (beta chain) was obtained from a study of blood T cell repertoires in COVID-19. Whole-study context: Material from acute and convalescent COVID-19 was sourced from the United States, Italy and Spain. T cells, B-cell-depleted T cells, or PBMCs supplied cDNA or gDNA.

Here immunoSEQ multiplex PCR was the method, and the copy in TCRdb shows in-frame clones only, minus some. The sample has approximately 140,000 clones, around 88% seen once. On this clone: Other nucleotide sequences in the sample specify the same CDR3.

This sequence originates from a woman in her fifties or sixties with acute or convalescent COVID-19. Specimen: peripheral blood.

The CDR3 spells CASSIGQGQETQYF. The CDR3 region has the DNA TGTGCCAGTAGTATAGGACAGGGTCAAGAGACCCAGTACTTC. The chain joins TRBV19 to TRBJ2-5; the match to TRBD1 covers 7 bases. The CDR3 is 14 amino acids. From germline, CDR1 is LNHDA and CDR2 SQIVND (reference sequence). V lost 1 base and J lost 2; bases outside the gene matches: 1.